This T cell receptor beta chain was identified in a study of blood T cell repertoires in COVID-19. In the authors' methods: For nucleated cells, counts were estimated from reference gene primer amplification. Assay: immunoSEQ multiplex PCR; the TCRdb copy retains only in-frame clones and omits some. V, J and clone size derive from that table, while D and trimming were established from the DNA sequence. This sample yields around 260,000 clones, of which around nine tenths are seen a single time; 0.7% to 0.9% belongs to the top ten. The CDR3 spans 15 residues. Looked up from germline, CDR1 is MGHRA and CDR2 is YSYEKL. Trimming took 4 bases from V and 0 from J; bases not matched to a gene: 4.

The receptor was isolated from a young man with acute or convalescent COVID-19. The V and J genes are TRBV4-1 and TRBJ2-7; 9 bases are shared with TRBD1. The sequencing sample was made of peripheral blood. This CDR3 is CASSRGTGLSYEQYF. CDR3 coding DNA: TGCGCCAGCAGCCGCGGGACAGGGCTCTCCTACGAGCAGTACTTC.